The clone carrying this T cell receptor beta chain appeared many times. This entry belongs to a study of T cells in Graves' hyperthyroidism and ophthalmopathy. Amplification of TCR beta CDR3 regions used RNA as the template. Initially, a first-round RT-PCR of the TCR CDR3 employed the HTBI primer set. TCRdb called the multiplex PCR reads again in MiXCR, with one record for every CDR3 protein. The sample consists of about 700,000 distinct CDR3 sequences, about 15% of them appearing once. CDR1 LGHDT and CDR2 YNNKEL come from the germline V gene (reference sequence). This CDR3 has 14 residues. Trimming cost V 3 bases and J 9 bases, with 16 bases left between them.

Sequencing used blood. The clonotype originates from a woman in her late teens or twenties with Graves' hyperthyroidism. The chain links TRBV3-1 to TRBJ2-3; D is possibly TRBD2 (5 bases). CDR3 coding DNA: TGTGCCAGCAGCCATCGGGCGGGCGAGGAGACGCAGTATTTT. Protein product: CASSHRAGEETQYF.